One T cell receptor beta chain is described in this entry. The target of this receptor is not known. One base away there is no much larger clone; base qualities are not given. This record belongs to a study of cytomegalovirus exposure and HLA in healthy donors (dated by TCRdb to the late 2010s). For context, the study as a whole: According to an earlier analysis of 587 of the donors, about 170 million T cells yielded 90 million to 140 million unique TCR beta sequences and 276 Gb of sequence data. Roughly 300 gigabases of sequencing data and approximately 80 million unique TCR sequences were included in an early release covering about 620 HLA-typed donors. Of the 300 to 450 genotyped donors, 65% to 90% fell in the genetic ancestry cluster associated with self-reported Caucasian donors. The study aimed to test whether cataloging public T cell receptors could reveal signatures of past pathogen exposure. The study profiled the T cell repertoires of hundreds of subjects by immunosequencing and related them to cytomegalovirus serostatus. Besides the first cohort of 550 to 750 subjects, a separate validation cohort made up of 120 different subjects was used. To predict cytomegalovirus infection status, the study combined high-throughput TCR immunosequencing, statistical association of individual TCRs with disease status, and machine learning. To study patterns of TCR occurrence, a later analysis re-analyzed previously published TCR beta repertoires from 700 or so donors and added high-resolution HLA genotyping. In the later analysis, no new phenotypic data were used to find candidate immune exposures; instead, reliance was placed on TCR beta sequences and their occurrence across donors. In an earlier analysis of over 550 of the donors, high-throughput TCR beta sequencing was used to judge whether each TCR beta V gene segment behaved as functional or pseudogenic. Donor age, sex, ethnicity and CMV serostatus were collected together with the repertoire data. A later genetic analysis used genome-wide SNP genotypes for about 60% of the roughly 700 donors, treating that subset as a discovery cohort. Every repertoire in the discovery cohort had been generated on one and the same sequencing platform. HLA typing included class I and class II loci at four-digit resolution. Typing coverage differed by locus: A, B, C, DRB1 and DQB1 were typed in about 620-630 donors, DQA1 in around 500, DPA1 in 606, and DPB1 in about 450. Four or five DR-DQ haplotypes were treated as single units for association and clustering because of strong linkage in the cohort. On average, approximately 250,000 unique TCR beta nucleotide sequences were sequenced per donor among roughly 430 genotyped donors of the cohort, with around 19% of those sequences being non-productive.

The library was generated by the immunoSEQ multiplex PCR assay. The multiplex PCR relied on a mix of 60 forward primers for TCR Vbeta segments and 13 reverse primers for TCR Jbeta segments. A multiplex PCR assay on genomic DNA amplified the CDR3 region of rearranged TCR beta genes. The Illumina HiSeq System was used to sequence the amplified TCR beta libraries as 87-base-pair reads. The source study handled its data this way. A later analysis tallied 75 million to 85 million unique TCR beta chains across the 666 repertoires, and approximately 12 million of those chains were shared by two or more donors. Raw reads were error-corrected and collapsed into unique sequences by a nearest-neighbor algorithm in which closely related sequences were merged to remove PCR and sequencing errors. V, D and J gene segments were assigned by aligning CDR3 sequences to IMGT reference sequences. Each retained sequence needed at least a six-nucleotide match to both a V gene segment and a J gene segment. Rearrangements were classified as productive when the CDR3 lacked stop codons and remained in frame with V and J, and all other rearrangements were classified as non-productive. Following IMGT convention, CDR3 was defined as the stretch from the second conserved V-encoded cysteine to the conserved J-encoded phenylalanine. The earlier analysis of some 580 of the donors excluded any sequence lacking an unambiguous match to a single V gene segment. An earlier analysis of several hundred of the donors called V segments functional above 56.7% productive rearrangements and segregating when the between-donor standard deviation exceeded 5%. A statistical classification framework was developed to diagnose cytomegalovirus status using the catalog of TCR beta chain sequences. In a later analysis, V and J genes were assigned by comparing TCR nucleotide sequences against IMGT/GENE-DB human TR gene sequences. A later analysis assigned CDR3 sequences and most-parsimonious VDJ recombination scenarios with the TCRdist pipeline. In a later analysis, each TCR beta chain was defined by its CDR3 amino acid sequence together with its V-gene family, and reads without a unique V-gene family were excluded. In a later analysis, 450 to 600 highly shared, low-generation-probability nucleotide sequences were removed to address suspected cross-contamination and a sequencing artifact. A later analysis calculated a clonal expansion index for each public chain from normalized within-repertoire ranks of inferred template counts. In a later analysis, generation probabilities were computed with a VDJ recombination model fitted to out-of-frame rearrangements, and the resulting probabilities were checked against IGoR. Hypergeometric tests were used in a later analysis to score TCR-TCR, TCR-HLA and TCR-CMV co-occurrence, with a repertoire-size bias correction applied to the TCR pairs. False discovery rates were estimated in a later analysis by permuting HLA or CMV assignments 20 times. A later analysis grouped co-occurring TCRs with DBSCAN, adding TCRdist sequence similarity when clustering within HLA-allele-positive subsets. Repertoires with fewer than 30,000 or more than 120,000 public chains were left out of co-occurrence clustering, as were four to six repertoires with anomalous nucleotide sharing. This is the immuneACCESS table as TCRdb keeps it, with only in-frame sequences that have V and J called. A part of the clones is gone; compared with another copy, unresolved V genes explain less than half, and the rest is unexplained. The V and J calls and the clone size are those of that table, but D and trimming were determined from the DNA. The sample profile shows around 150,000 clones; about 64% of them were found once. 2.4% of the sample comes from the top ten.

V has 0 bases trimmed and J has 0 bases trimmed; junction bases matching no gene number 4. CDR1 and CDR2, per the germline V gene, are SGHRS and YFSETQ. Counted from cysteine to phenylalanine, this CDR3 has 18 amino acids. The entry retains the CDR3 DNA only, 54 bases that are in frame from base 1. The cohort consisted of some 670 healthy bone marrow donors. At the time of sampling, all cohort members were nominally healthy, though unrecorded immune exposures were likely present. The donor was CMV seronegative and was included in the group of 352 seronegative cohort members. Every donor gave a peripheral blood sample, and the peripheral blood mononuclear cells from that sample were used for TCR beta sequencing. Genomic DNA extraction from the blood cell samples was performed with the Qiagen DNeasy Blood Extraction Kit. The paper's findings and limits, for the study overall: The authors suggested that the approach could potentially be generalized to other disease states and immunological phenotypes. Most TCR sequences were seen in very few donors, while some public TCRs were found in many individuals. Because HLA typing was missing for some donors at each locus, association tests included only the typed subset. Because counts were too low, roughly 16 rarely observed V segments, including chromosome 9 orphons, were excluded from the earlier analysis of around 590 of the donors. In a later analysis, several top co-occurrence clusters were reported to appear linked to parvovirus B19, influenza, CMV and Epstein-Barr virus. According to a later analysis, TCR association rates differed among HLA loci, with DRB1 alleles showing the most associated TCRs and HLA-C alleles showing the fewest. Cytomegalovirus status was reported to be diagnosed by the classifier with high specificity and sensitivity in both the original and validation cohorts. Some IMGT-functional V segments, including TRBV6-2 and TRBV6-3, could not be told apart with the 87-base-pair reads, so those segments were excluded. A cluster of highly shared sequence variants was judged likely to be a technical artifact of the sequencing pipeline. This cohort had only TCR beta chains sequenced, and the lack of alpha or paired-chain data limited which features could be detected. An earlier analysis of around 540 of the donors showed that most TCR beta V segments appeared in productive rearrangements either about 87% or about 30% of the time, which broadly matched IMGT annotations. In a later genetic analysis, fewer N-insertions in productive TCRs were reported among donors in an Asian-associated ancestry cluster than the roughly 700-donor mean. The only immune exposure information available for the cohort was CMV serostatus. When HLA alleles, especially DR and DQ, strongly co-occurred, attributing TCR associations to individual alleles was difficult. Linkage disequilibrium might explain the correlated functional status among segregating V segments, but an unknown experimental factor could not be ruled out. A later analysis found that HLA-associated TCR beta chains were more clonally expanded and had lower generation probabilities than equally common non-associated chains. In a later genetic analysis, a missense DCLRE1C variant was associated with V-gene and J-gene trimming of TCR beta chains, and the association was replicated in an independent cohort. A later analysis found that most CMV-associated TCR beta chains appeared HLA-restricted, with HLA associations seemingly driven largely by CMV exposure. A further reported finding was that TCR beta sequences accurately predicted the HLA-A and HLA-B alleles for most subjects in the first cohort. Sequencing depth was assumed to be roughly uniform across donors in the presence/absence analyses, though that assumption may not hold. In the study, some 160 TCR beta chains were listed as associated with cytomegalovirus. In vitro tests confirmed that three of the cytomegalovirus-associated TCR beta chains recognize cytomegalovirus antigens. Specific HLA alleles were associated with more than 15,000 TCR beta sequences at a false discovery rate of 0.05 in a later analysis.

The receptor's source is a woman aged 40-49 years in good health and CMV-seronegative. Sequencing used PBMCs. Rearrangement joined TRBV5-1 to TRBJ1-4, with TRBD1 identical over 11 junction bases. The sequenced DNA: TGCGCCAGCAGCTTGGCCCCGGGACAGGGGGCAACTAATGAAAAACTGTTTTTT. This sequence encodes CASSLAPGQGATNEKLFF.